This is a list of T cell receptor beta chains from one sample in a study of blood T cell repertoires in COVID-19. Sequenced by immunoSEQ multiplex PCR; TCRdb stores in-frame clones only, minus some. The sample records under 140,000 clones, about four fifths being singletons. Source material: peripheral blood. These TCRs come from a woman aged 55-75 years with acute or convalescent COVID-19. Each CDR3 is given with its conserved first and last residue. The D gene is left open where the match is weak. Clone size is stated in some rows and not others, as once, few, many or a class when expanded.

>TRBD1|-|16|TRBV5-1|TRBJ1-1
TGCGCCAGCAGCTTGAGGACAGGGGGTAGGGAGGTGAAAGCTTTCTTT
CASSLRTGGREVKAFF
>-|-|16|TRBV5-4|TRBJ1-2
TGTGCCAGCAGCTTTCCAGACAGTCCTCATCGGGATGGCTACACCTTC
CASSFPDSPHRDGYTF
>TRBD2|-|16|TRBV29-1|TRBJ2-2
TGCAGCGCCCGGGGGACTAGCGGGGGGGCAGACGGGGAGCTGTTTTTT
CSARGTSGGADGELFF
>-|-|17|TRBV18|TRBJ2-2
TGTGCCAGCTCACCGTTGGTTGTGGGGGCAGACACCGGGGAGCTGTTTTTT
CASSPLVVGADTGELFF
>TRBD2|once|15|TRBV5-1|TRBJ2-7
TGCGCCAGCAGCCGCCCTAGCGGGGATCCCTACGAGCAGTACTTC
CASSRPSGDPYEQYF
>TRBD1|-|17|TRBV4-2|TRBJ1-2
TGTGCCAGCAGCCAAGAGAGGGACAGGGGGAATCTTGAGGGCTACACCTTC
CASSQERDRGNLEGYTF
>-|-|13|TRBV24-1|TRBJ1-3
TGTGCCACCAGTGAGGGCTTCGGAAACACCATATATTTT
CATSEGFGNTIYF
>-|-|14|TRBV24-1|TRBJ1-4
TGTGCCACCAGTGATGGGCAGACAGATGAAAAACTGTTTTTT
CATSDGQTDEKLFF
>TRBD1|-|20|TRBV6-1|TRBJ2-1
TGTGCCAGCAGTGAATTTCTCGGACAGGACGACAGAGGGTCCTACAATGAGCAGTTCTTC
CASSEFLGQDDRGSYNEQFF
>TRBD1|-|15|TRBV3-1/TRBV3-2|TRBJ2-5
TGTGCCAGCAGCCAAGACGGGACAGTTGGGGAGACCCAGTACTTC
CASSQDGTVGETQYF
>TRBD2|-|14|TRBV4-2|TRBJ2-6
TGTGCCAGCGACCGGGGGGATGGGGCCAACGTCCTGACTTTC
CASDRGDGANVLTF
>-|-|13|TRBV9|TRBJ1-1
TGTGCCAGCAGCGTAGACGGGAACACTGAAGCTTTCTTT
CASSVDGNTEAFF
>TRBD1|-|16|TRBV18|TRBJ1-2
TGTGCCAGCTCACCGGCCGGGACAGGGAAGGGGTATGGCTACACCTTC
CASSPAGTGKGYGYTF
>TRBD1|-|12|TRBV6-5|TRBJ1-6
TGTGCCAGCGGACAGGCCCGTGGTCCCCTCCACTTT
CASGQARGPLHF
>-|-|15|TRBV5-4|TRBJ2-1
TGTGCCAGCAGCTCGGACAGTTGGGCCTACAATGAGCAGTTCTTC
CASSSDSWAYNEQFF
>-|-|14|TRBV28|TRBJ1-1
TGTGCCATCCTACCTGGGGGCGCGGACACTGAAGCTTTCTTT
CAILPGGADTEAFF
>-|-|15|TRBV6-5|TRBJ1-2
TGTGCCAGCAGGGAGGGCCCCCAGGTTCTCTATGGCTACACCTTC
CASREGPQVLYGYTF
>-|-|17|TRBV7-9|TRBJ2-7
TGTGCCAGCAGCTTCCCCCCGAGGCAACTAGAAACCTACGAGCAGTACTTC
CASSFPPRQLETYEQYF
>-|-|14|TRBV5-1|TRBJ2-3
TGCGCCAGCAGCCGTCAGGTCGGGGAGGATACGCAGTATTTT
CASSRQVGEDTQYF
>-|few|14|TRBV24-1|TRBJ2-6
TGTGCCACTTCTGAGGCCGGGGAAGCGGTCGTCCTGACTTTC
CATSEAGEAVVLTF
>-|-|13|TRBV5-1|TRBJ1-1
TGCGCCAGCAGCTTGGAGGGGTCCCCTGAAGCTTTCTTT
CASSLEGSPEAFF
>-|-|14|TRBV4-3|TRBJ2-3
TGCGCCAGCAGCCAAGGACTGAACACAGATACGCAGTATTTT
CASSQGLNTDTQYF
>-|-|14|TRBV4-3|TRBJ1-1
TGCGCCAGCAGCCAAGATCTCCCCCAGGGCAGTACTTTCTTT
CASSQDLPQGSTFF
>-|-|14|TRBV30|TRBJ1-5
TGTGCCTGGAGTGTACCAGGGGCGAGTCAGCCCCAGCATTTT
CAWSVPGASQPQHF
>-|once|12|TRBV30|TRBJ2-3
TGTGCTTCGGGGGGCAGCACAGATACGCAGTATTTT
CASGGSTDTQYF
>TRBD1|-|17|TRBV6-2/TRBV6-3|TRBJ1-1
TGTGCCAGCAGTTACCCGGGACAGGGGCGGGTGAGCACTGAAGCTTTCTTT
CASSYPGQGRVSTEAFF
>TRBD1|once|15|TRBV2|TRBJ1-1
TGTGCCAGCCGGGTAAGGACAGGGGTATTCACTGAAGCTTTCTTT
CASRVRTGVFTEAFF
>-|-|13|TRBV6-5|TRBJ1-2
TGTGCCAGCAGCGCGGGGGATAACTATGGCTACACCTTC
CASSAGDNYGYTF
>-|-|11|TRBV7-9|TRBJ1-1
TGTGCCAGCGGCCGTGGGCTCGCAGCTTTCTTT
CASGRGLAAFF
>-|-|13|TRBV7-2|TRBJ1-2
TGTGCCAGCAGCTTACACAGGGAATCTGGCTACACCTTC
CASSLHRESGYTF
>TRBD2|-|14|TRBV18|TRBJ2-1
TGTGCCAGCTCACCGACTAGCTTGTACAATGAGCAGTTCTTC
CASSPTSLYNEQFF
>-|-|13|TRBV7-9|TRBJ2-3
TGTGCCAGCAGCCCCCGGGACTTGAATACGCAGTATTTT
CASSPRDLNTQYF
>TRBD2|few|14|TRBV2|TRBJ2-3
TGTGCCAGCAAATCTAGCGGAAACACAGATACGCAGTATTTT
CASKSSGNTDTQYF
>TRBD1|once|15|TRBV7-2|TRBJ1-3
TGTGCCAGCAGCCCATGGACAGGGGTCGGAAACACCATATATTTT
CASSPWTGVGNTIYF
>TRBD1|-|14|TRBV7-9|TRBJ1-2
TGTGCCAGCAGCTCACGAGACAGGGGTAACGGCTACACCTTC
CASSSRDRGNGYTF
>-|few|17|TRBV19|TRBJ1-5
TGTGCCAGTTCCGACTTTTTAGTTCGGCATGGCAATCAGCCCCAGCATTTT
CASSDFLVRHGNQPQHF
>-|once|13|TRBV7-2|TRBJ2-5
TGTGCCAGCAGCTATAGTGTCCGAGAGACCCAGTACTTC
CASSYSVRETQYF
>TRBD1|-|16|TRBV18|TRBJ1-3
TGTGCCAGCTCACCTGGGACAGCCGGATCTGGAAACACCATATATTTT
CASSPGTAGSGNTIYF
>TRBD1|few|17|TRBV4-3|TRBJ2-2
TGCGCCAGCAGCCAAGATCGGGACAGGGGTATTGCCGGGGAGCTGTTTTTT
CASSQDRDRGIAGELFF
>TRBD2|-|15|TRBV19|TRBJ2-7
TGTGCCAGTAGTCCGAAGGGTAGCGGGGGTGCCGAGCAGTACTTC
CASSPKGSGGAEQYF
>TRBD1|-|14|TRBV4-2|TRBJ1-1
TGTGCCAGCAGCCAAGGACAGGGGAACACTGAAGCTTTCTTT
CASSQGQGNTEAFF
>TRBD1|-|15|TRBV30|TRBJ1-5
TGTGCCTGGAGTGTTGGACAGGGGGCTGGTCAGCCCCAGCATTTT
CAWSVGQGAGQPQHF
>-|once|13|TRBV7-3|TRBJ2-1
TGTGCCAGCAGCTTAGACACTTACAATGAGCAGTTCTTC
CASSLDTYNEQFF
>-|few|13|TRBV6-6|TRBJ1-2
TGTGCCAGCAGTTACCCAGAAAGTTATGGCTACACCTTC
CASSYPESYGYTF
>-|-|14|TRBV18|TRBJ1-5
TGTGCCAGCTCACCTAGTAATAACAATCAGCCCCAGCATTTT
CASSPSNNNQPQHF
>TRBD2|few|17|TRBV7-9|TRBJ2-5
TGTGCCAGCAGCTTGGGTACTAGCGGGGGGAACCAAGAGACCCAGTACTTC
CASSLGTSGGNQETQYF
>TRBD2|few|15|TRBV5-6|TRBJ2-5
TGTGCCAGCAGCCGAACTAGCGGGGGGCAAGAGACCCAGTACTTC
CASSRTSGGQETQYF
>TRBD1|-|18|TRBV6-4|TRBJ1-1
TGTGCCAGCAGTCCATGGGGACAGGGGGCGGCCCCGGGCACTGAAGCTTTCTTT
CASSPWGQGAAPGTEAFF
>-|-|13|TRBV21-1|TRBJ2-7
TGTGCCAGCAGCTCCCGGGGCTCCTACGAGCAGTACTTC
CASSSRGSYEQYF
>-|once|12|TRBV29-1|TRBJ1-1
TGCAGCGTTGAAGAATCAGCAGCGGAAGCTTTCTTT
CSVEESAAEAFF
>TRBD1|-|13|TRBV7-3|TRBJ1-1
TGTGCCAGCAGCTCGGACAGGGACACTGAAGCTTTCTTT
CASSSDRDTEAFF
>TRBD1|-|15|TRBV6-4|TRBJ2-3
TGTGCCAGCAGTTACGACAGGGGAGGTCGAGATACGCAGTATTTT
CASSYDRGGRDTQYF
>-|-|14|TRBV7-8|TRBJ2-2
TGTGCCAGCAGCCCCGGGACATTCTTACAGGAGCTGTTTTTT
CASSPGTFLQELFF
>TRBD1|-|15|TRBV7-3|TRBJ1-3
TGTGCCAGCAGCTCAGACAGGGGGACTGGAAACACCATATATTTT
CASSSDRGTGNTIYF
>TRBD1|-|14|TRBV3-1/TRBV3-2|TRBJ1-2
TGTGCCAGCAGCTACCAAGATATCCAGGGGGACTACACCTTC
CASSYQDIQGDYTF
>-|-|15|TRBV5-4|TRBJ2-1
TGTGCCAGCAGCTTATCCTCTAGCTCCTACAATGAGCAGTTCTTC
CASSLSSSSYNEQFF
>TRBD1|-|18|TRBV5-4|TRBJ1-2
TGTGCCAGCAGCTTGATCTCCGGGACAGGGGGCTATAACTATGGCTACACCTTC
CASSLISGTGGYNYGYTF
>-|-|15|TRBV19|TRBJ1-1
TGTGCCAGTAGTATCCAGCCTCAGGGAGGTACTGAAGCTTTCTTT
CASSIQPQGGTEAFF
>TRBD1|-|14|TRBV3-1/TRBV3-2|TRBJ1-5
TGTGCCAGCAGCTATCGACAGGGTTATCAGCCCCAGCATTTT
CASSYRQGYQPQHF
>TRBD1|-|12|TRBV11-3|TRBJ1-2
TGTGCCAGCAGTCAGGGGGGCTATGGCTACACCTTC
CASSQGGYGYTF